This T cell receptor beta chain was captured by sequencing in a study of blood T cell repertoires in COVID-19. Study background: Sites in the United States, Italy and Spain provided acute and convalescent COVID-19 samples.

With V trimmed by 5 bases and J by 1 base, 4 bases remained unmatched. Per germline, CDR1 KGHSH and CDR2 LQKENI. CDR3 size: 14 residues. TCRdb's copy holds only in-frame clones and misses some; the assay was immunoSEQ multiplex PCR. The sample carries 110,000 to 150,000 clones, about 85% recorded once. The chain has TRBV18 and TRBJ1-1, with 7 bases aligning to TRBD1. The sample comprised peripheral blood. The TCR sequence derives from a human donor in a cohort sampled during active COVID-19. Here the CDR3 DNA reads TGTGCCAGCTCATCCCGGGACAGGAACACTGAAGCTTTCTTT. Encoded protein: CASSSRDRNTEAFF.